In this sample, the clone carrying this T cell receptor beta chain turned up a few times. As yet, its antigen is unknown. These data come from a study of cytotoxic CD8 clonotypes in ibrutinib-treated CLL. About the research overall: Results showed about 25 partial and 2 complete responses; following median around 68 months, roughly 14 remained remitted, approximately 12 advanced. Mean per-sample yields comprised roughly 280,000 productive templates and 85,000 to 100,000 productive rearrangements.

This CDR3 is 17 amino acids long. The V segment lost 0 bases and the J segment 5 bases; nucleotides outside the gene matches: 6. CDR1 and CDR2 (germline): LGHNA, YSLEER. TCRdb's table, derived via immunoSEQ multiplex PCR, lists solely in-frame clones and lacks some. The sample yields about 250,000 clones, 70% seen once. Overall study findings and caveats: The study found public clonotypes uncommon, contracting or stable on treatment.

Sequenced material: PBMCs, taken after 24 months of ibrutinib treatment. The sequence came from a human donor with chronic lymphocytic leukemia. The chain recombines TRBV4-3 with TRBJ2-2; 10 nucleotides line up with TRBD2. The CDR3 loop reads CASSQDASGSRTGELFF. CDR3 nucleotides: TGCGCCAGCAGCCAAGACGCTAGCGGGAGTCGTACCGGGGAGCTGTTTTTT.